Below, 17 T cell receptor beta chains from the same sample are listed, as sequenced in a study of shared clonotypes between healthy human individuals. Repertoires were generated with immunoSEQ multiplex PCR, while TCRdb's copy carries only in-frame clones and drops some. Of approximately 2.1 million clones listed, about 92% are singletons. The sequenced material came from naive CD4+ T cells from PBMCs. The subset was: CD45RA+ positively selected. The receptors were gathered from a young man in good health. Some clones in this sample may be carry-over from other donors' samples.

V usage is TRBV5-6 and J usage is TRBJ1-3; 8 bases are a match to TRBD1. Germline CDR1 SGHDT, CDR2 YYEEEE. V lost 0 bases and J lost 4; bases outside the gene matches: 9. The CDR3 is 17 amino acids. The CDR3 region is CASSLVRTGFSGNTIYF. The CDR3 coding sequence is TGTGCCAGCAGCTTGGTGAGGACAGGGTTTTCCGGAAACACCATATATTTT.

CDR3 protein: CASSVDKDEQFF. The CDR3 DNA reads as TGTGCCAGCAGCGTAGATAAAGATGAGCAGTTCTTC. This rearrangement joins TRBV9 to TRBJ2-1, with unresolved D. The V and J ends lost 0 bases and 8 bases respectively, with 6 bases between them. Germline V gene lookup returns CDR1 SGDLS and CDR2 YYNGEE. This CDR3 is 12 amino acids long.

The rearrangement uses TRBV7-2 and TRBJ2-1; tentative D call: TRBD1 (6 bases). The CDR3 consists of 16 residues. Germline V gene lookup returns CDR1 SGHTA and CDR2 FQGNSA. The germline V and J ends were trimmed by 0 bases and 6 bases, with 15 bases remaining between them. DNA for the CDR3: TGTGCCAGCAGCTTAGCGCCGGGACATGCTTTCAATGAGCAGTTCTTC. It encodes CASSLAPGHAFNEQFF.

The rearrangement uses TRBV28 and TRBJ2-1, with D hard to call. Germline values: CDR1 MDHEN, CDR2 SYDVKM. Deletions cut 6 bases from V and 0 bases from J, with 9 bases between. The CDR3 is made up of 14 amino acids. The CDR3 bases are TGTGCCAGCAGCCCACCGAGCTCCTACAATGAGCAGTTCTTC. This gives the protein CASSPPSSYNEQFF.

The V call is TRBV2, the J call TRBJ2-3; 13 bases map to TRBD2. The germline gives CDR1 SNHLY, CDR2 FYNNEI. The CDR3 sequence is 16 residues long. With 6 bases clipped from V and 5 bases from J, the junction kept 8 bases outside the gene matches. The CDR3 sequence: CASSHTSGRARDTQYF. The DNA of the CDR3 is TGTGCCAGCAGCCACACTAGCGGGAGGGCCAGAGATACGCAGTATTTT.

The chain carries TRBV7-9 and TRBJ2-7; perhaps TRBD1 as D (5 bases). The germline V gene encodes CDR1 SEHNR and CDR2 FQNEAQ (reference sequence). V lost 2 bases, J lost 5 bases, and 10 bases lay in between. This CDR3 is built from 13 residues. CDR3 region: CASSLSGLDEQYF. As DNA, the CDR3 is TGTGCCAGCAGCTTATCAGGGTTGGACGAGCAGTACTTC.

As for this clone: This CDR3 is also generated by other DNA sequences in the sample. This rearrangement joins TRBV9 to TRBJ2-7; tentatively, D is TRBD1 (5 bases). The V end was cut by 0 bases, the J end by 3 bases, with 10 bases between. The CDR3 has 14 residues. Germline CDR1 is SGDLS and CDR2 is YYNGEE. The CDR3 DNA follows: TGTGCCAGCAGCGTAGGGCAGGGCAACTACGAGCAGTACTTC. This gives the protein CASSVGQGNYEQYF.

This chain joins TRBV28 and TRBJ2-3; tentative D call: TRBD2 (6 bases). There are 18 residues in the CDR3. CDR1 MDHEN and CDR2 SYDVKM come from the germline V gene. Trimming removed 2 bases at V and 0 bases at J, with 18 bases between. CDR3 sequence reads: CASSLGKTSDTSTDTQYF. The CDR3 nucleotides are TGTGCCAGCAGTTTAGGAAAGACTAGTGATACTAGCACAGATACGCAGTATTTT.

V and J are TRBV29-1 and TRBJ2-1, with D tentatively TRBD1 (5 bases). There are 16 residues in the CDR3. The V and J ends lost 1 base and 5 bases respectively, with 18 bases between them. Looked up from germline, CDR1 is SQVTM and CDR2 is ANQGSEA. The chain's CDR3 is CSVEGSQGRIHNEQFF. The CDR3 DNA reads as TGCAGCGTTGAAGGTTCTCAGGGTCGAATACACAATGAGCAGTTCTTC.

The chain recombines TRBV25-1 with TRBJ1-2; a possible D gene is TRBD1 (6 bases). The germline CDR1 and CDR2 sequences are MGHDK and SYGVNS. The CDR3 consists of 13 residues. V was clipped by 2 bases and J by 7 bases, with 11 bases between them. CDR3 DNA sequence: TGTGCCAGCAGTGAACTTACAGGGTCTGGCTACACCTTC. Translation: CASSELTGSGYTF.

The chain carries TRBV5-4 and TRBJ2-6; D assignment may be TRBD1 or TRBD2 (5 bases each). Germline values: CDR1 SGHNT, CDR2 YYREEE (reference sequence). CDR3 length: 18 amino acids. Trimming cost V 4 bases and J 10 bases, with 27 bases left between them. CDR3 DNA: TGTGCCAGCAGCGGCCGACCAAATGGGGGAACTCCCTTAAACGTCCTGACTTTC. Its protein product is CASSGRPNGGTPLNVLTF.

V usage is TRBV7-2 and J usage is TRBJ1-2; 10 positions match TRBD1. Germline CDR1 SGHTA, CDR2 FQGNSA. J lost 4 bases, V lost 3 bases, and 5 bases had no gene match. This CDR3 spans 15 amino acids. The CDR3 region has the DNA TGTGCCAGCAGCTTGACAGGGGGCCCTGGCTATGGCTACACCTTC. This translates into CASSLTGGPGYGYTF.

Of note for this clone: The identical CDR3 is also encoded by other nucleotide sequences in the sample. CDR3 DNA: TGCAGCGTTCGGGGGCTTAGCACAGATACGCAGTATTTT. Amino acid sequence: CSVRGLSTDTQYF. V gene TRBV29-1 combines with J gene TRBJ2-3, with D perhaps given as TRBD1 or TRBD2 (6 bases each). Per the germline V gene, CDR1 is SQVTM and CDR2 is ANQGSEA. This CDR3 is built from 13 residues. V shed 5 bases and J shed 0 bases, with 9 bases lying between them.

The gene calls are TRBV10-3 and TRBJ2-5, with D possibly called TRBD1 or TRBD2 (5 bases each). The CDR3 loop spans 12 amino acids. V was trimmed by 10 bases and J by 0 bases, leaving 9 bases between them. Germline values: CDR1 ENHRY, CDR2 SYGVKD. CDR3 protein: CATRDDQETQYF. The CDR3 DNA sequence: TGTGCCACCCGGGACGACCAAGAGACCCAGTACTTC.

This clone was recorded once. The V gene is TRBV5-1, the J gene TRBJ2-5; the D is unclear. The CDR3 length is 14 residues. CDR1 SGHRS and CDR2 YFSETQ come from the germline V gene. V was cut by 4 bases and J by 3 bases, with 13 bases left in between. The CDR3 DNA sequence: TGCGCCAGCAGCCCACACCAATTCGAAGAGACCCAGTACTTC. The encoded protein is CASSPHQFEETQYF.

In regard to this clone: The same CDR3 can be traced to other DNA sequences in this sample. This chain uses TRBV18 with TRBJ2-6, with D possibly matching TRBD1 (5 bases). This CDR3 contains 15 residues. Germline V gene sequence: CDR1 KGHSH, CDR2 LQKENI. V was clipped by 3 bases and J by 1 base, with 7 bases between them. The CDR3 coding sequence is TGTGCCAGCTCACCTAGGGGTTCTGGGGCCAACGTCCTGACTTTC. Its protein is CASSPRGSGANVLTF.

This clone is a singleton in its sample. This specimen includes other DNA sequences encoding the same CDR3. The chain uses TRBV5-1 and TRBJ2-3, with D possibly being TRBD1 (6 bases). The CDR3 is 15 residues long. The V gene lost 0 bases and the J gene lost 5 bases, with 13 bases spanning the gap. From germline, CDR1 is SGHRS and CDR2 YFSETQ. The CDR3 bases are TGCGCCAGCAGCTTGGAGTCAGGGGCTGGAGATACGCAGTATTTT. It is translated as CASSLESGAGDTQYF.